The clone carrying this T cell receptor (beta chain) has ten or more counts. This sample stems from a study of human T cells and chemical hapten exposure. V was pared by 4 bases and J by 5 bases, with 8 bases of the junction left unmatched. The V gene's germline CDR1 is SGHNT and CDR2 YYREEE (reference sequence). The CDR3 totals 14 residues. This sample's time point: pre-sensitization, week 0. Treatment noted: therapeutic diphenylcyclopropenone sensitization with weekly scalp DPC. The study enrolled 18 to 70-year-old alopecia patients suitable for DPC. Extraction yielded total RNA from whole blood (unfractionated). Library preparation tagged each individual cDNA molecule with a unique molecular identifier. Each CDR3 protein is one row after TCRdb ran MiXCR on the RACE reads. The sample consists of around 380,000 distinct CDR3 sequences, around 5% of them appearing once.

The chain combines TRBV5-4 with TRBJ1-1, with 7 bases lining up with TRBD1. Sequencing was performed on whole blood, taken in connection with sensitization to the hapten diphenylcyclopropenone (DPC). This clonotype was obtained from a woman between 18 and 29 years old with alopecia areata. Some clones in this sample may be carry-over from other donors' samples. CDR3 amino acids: CASSGEQGRTEAFF. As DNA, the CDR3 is TGTGCCAGCAGCGGGGAACAGGGGAGGACTGAAGCTTTCTTT.